This TCR beta chain was captured in a study of cytomegalovirus exposure and HLA in healthy donors. Findings and caveats of the study: Whilst most TCR sequences proved rare, a subset of public TCRs occurred across many donors.

Note on this clone: Its antigen remains unknown.

Repertoires were generated with immunoSEQ multiplex PCR, while TCRdb's copy carries only in-frame clones and drops some. The sample holds some 140,000 clones, around 84% seen once. Germline lookup yields CDR1 SGHVS and CDR2 FQNEAQ. CDR3 length equals 18 residues. Trimming removed 1 base from V and 6 bases from J; junction bases left unmatched: 11. The receptor was derived from a human donor in good health. Sequenced sample: PBMCs. This chain uses TRBV7-8 with TRBJ2-3, with 12 bases aligning to TRBD2. CDR3 in amino acids: CASSLVRLAGGPTDTQYF. CDR3 DNA sequence: TGTGCCAGCAGCTTAGTCAGGCTAGCGGGAGGGCCAACCGATACGCAGTATTTT.